These 5 T cell receptor beta chains came from one sample sequenced in a study of human T cells and chemical hapten exposure. Time point reported: patch test 1, 2 weeks after DPC sensitization. Treatment denoted: therapeutic diphenylcyclopropenone sensitization with weekly scalp DPC. Each CDR3 protein gets one entry after TCRdb re-called the RACE reads with MiXCR. The table records 70,000 to 75,000 distinct CDR3 sequences, approximately 35% of them present only once. This material consisted of whole blood, taken in connection with sensitization to the hapten diphenylcyclopropenone (DPC). Receptors were obtained from a man aged 40-55 years with alopecia areata. Some clones in this sample may be carry-over from other donors' samples.

A few counts support this clonotype. This chain joins TRBV28 and TRBJ2-1, with TRBD1 matching over 9 bases. After removal of 4 bases from V and 4 bases from J, the junction contained 5 bases not matched to a gene. This CDR3 region has 15 residues. Germline-derived CDR1 and CDR2 are MDHEN and SYDVKM. The CDR3 DNA follows: TGTGCCAGCAGTTCACAGGGGACAGGGTACAATGAGCAGTTCTTC. It translates to CASSSQGTGYNEQFF.

This clonotype was observed a handful of times. This sequence joins TRBV20-1 and TRBJ1-5, with D unclear. The CDR3 totals 15 residues. The germline V gene encodes CDR1 DFQATT and CDR2 SNEGSKA (reference sequence). V lost 0 bases, J lost 10 bases, and 19 bases lay in between. The CDR3 loop is CSAREMSAVIRPQHF. The CDR3 DNA sequence: TGCAGTGCTAGAGAAATGTCCGCAGTGATCAGACCCCAGCATTTT.

The CDR3 DNA reads TGCAGTGCCAACTCCCCTAGCGGGAGAACAGGGTACGAGCAGTACTTC. Its protein is CSANSPSGRTGYEQYF. This chain links TRBV20-1 with TRBJ2-7; TRBD2 agrees at 10 bases. In germline, CDR1 is DFQATT, CDR2 SNEGSKA (reference sequence). Unmatched junction bases numbered 15, after V lost 6 bases and J lost 4 bases. The CDR3 length is 16 residues.

The chain employs TRBV2 and TRBJ2-7; D remains ambiguous. This CDR3 region has 15 residues. Germline values: CDR1 SNHLY, CDR2 FYNNEI. V gave up 5 bases and J gave up 5 bases, with 19 bases separating them. CDR3 loop: CASSSGQDPLNEQYF. CDR3 nucleotide sequence: TGTGCCAGCAGTTCGGGCCAAGACCCGCTCAACGAGCAGTACTTC.

This clonotype was seen a single time. This chain's CDR3 is CASSPARTVNTEAFF. CDR3 nucleotide sequence: TGTGCCAGCTCACCCGCACGGACGGTGAACACTGAAGCTTTCTTT. The chain is built from TRBV18 and TRBJ1-1; the D is unclear. This CDR3 is built from 15 residues. Deletions cut 3 bases from V and 0 bases from J, with 11 bases between. CDR1 and CDR2 (germline): KGHSH, LQKENI.